This T cell receptor beta chain derives from a study of T cells in Graves' hyperthyroidism and ophthalmopathy. Study-wide results and caveats: Within blood appeared most thyroid clonotypes that had expanded above 0.001.

Template material for amplifying TCR beta CDR3 regions consisted of RNA transcripts. First-round RT-PCR with HTBI primers amplified the TCR CDR3 region. MiXCR, applied by TCRdb to the multiplex PCR reads, yields one record per CDR3 protein. Among 220,000 or so distinct CDR3 sequences listed, around 17% were seen once. Enrolled ophthalmopathy patients presented with a Clinical Activity Score of at least 3, a NOSPECS grade of at least 4, and disease duration under 3 months. Based on clinical symptoms, serum thyroxine and TRAb, thyroid ultrasound and orbital computed tomography, diagnoses were reached. PBMCs stemmed from about 9.5 ml fresh peripheral blood. This clonotype appeared once. As yet, its antigen is unknown. The sequencing sample was made of blood. The clonotype comes from a woman under 30 with Graves' ophthalmopathy.

Written as DNA, the CDR3 is TGCGCCAGCAGCCTTCGGACCGCAATGAACACTGAAGCTTTCTTT. It is translated as CASSLRTAMNTEAFF. The rearrangement uses TRBV5-1 and TRBJ1-1; no reliable D call. V dropped 4 bases and J dropped 0 bases, with 13 bases sitting between them. The CDR3 contains 15 residues. Germline-derived CDR1 and CDR2 are SGHRS and YFSETQ.